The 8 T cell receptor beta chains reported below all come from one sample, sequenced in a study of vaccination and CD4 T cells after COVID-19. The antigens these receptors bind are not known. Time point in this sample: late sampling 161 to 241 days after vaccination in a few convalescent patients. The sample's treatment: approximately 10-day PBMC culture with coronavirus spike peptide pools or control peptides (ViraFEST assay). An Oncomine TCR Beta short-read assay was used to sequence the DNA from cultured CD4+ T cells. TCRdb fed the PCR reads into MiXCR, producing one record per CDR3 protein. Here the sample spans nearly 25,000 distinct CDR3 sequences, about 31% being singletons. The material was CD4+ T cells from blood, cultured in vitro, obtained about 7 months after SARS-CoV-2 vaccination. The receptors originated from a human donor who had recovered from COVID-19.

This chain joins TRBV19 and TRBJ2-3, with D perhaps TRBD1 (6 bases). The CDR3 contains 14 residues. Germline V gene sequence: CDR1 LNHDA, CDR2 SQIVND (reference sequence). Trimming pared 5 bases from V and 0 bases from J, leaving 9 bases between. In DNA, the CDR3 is TGTGCCAGTAGTGCCGACAGGAGCACAGATACGCAGTATTTT. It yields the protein CASSADRSTDTQYF.

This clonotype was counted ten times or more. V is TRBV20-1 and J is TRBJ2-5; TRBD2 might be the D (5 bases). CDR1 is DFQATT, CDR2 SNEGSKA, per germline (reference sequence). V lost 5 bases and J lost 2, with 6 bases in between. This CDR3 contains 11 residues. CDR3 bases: TGCAGTGCTGAGGGTCAAGAGACCCAGTACTTC. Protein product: CSAEGQETQYF.

The CDR3 region is CASSSGVYGYTF. The CDR3 DNA follows: TGTGCCAGCTCCTCTGGGGTATATGGCTACACCTTC. The chain employs TRBV7-9 and TRBJ1-2; D call uncertain. Per the germline V gene, CDR1 is SEHNR and CDR2 is FQNEAQ (reference sequence). The CDR3 length is 12 residues. The V end was cut by 8 bases, the J end by 5 bases, with 12 bases between.

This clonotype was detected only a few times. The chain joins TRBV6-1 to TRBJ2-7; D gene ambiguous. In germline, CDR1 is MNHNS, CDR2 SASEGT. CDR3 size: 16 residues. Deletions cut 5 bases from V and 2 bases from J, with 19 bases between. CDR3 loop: CASSPSFGQEPYEQYF. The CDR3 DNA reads TGTGCCAGCAGTCCCTCCTTCGGGCAGGAGCCCTACGAGCAGTACTTC.

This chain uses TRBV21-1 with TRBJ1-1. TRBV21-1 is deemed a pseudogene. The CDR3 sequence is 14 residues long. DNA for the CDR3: TGTGCCAGCAGCAAGAGGGTAGGGAAGACTGAAGCTTTCTTT. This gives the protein CASSKRVGKTEAFF.

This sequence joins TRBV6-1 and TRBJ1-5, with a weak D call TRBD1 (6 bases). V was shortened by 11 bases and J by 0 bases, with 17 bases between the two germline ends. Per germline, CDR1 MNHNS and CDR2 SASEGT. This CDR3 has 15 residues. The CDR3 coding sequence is TGTGCCCTATCCCCATGGACAGTTAGCAATCAGCCCCAGCATTTT. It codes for CALSPWTVSNQPQHF.

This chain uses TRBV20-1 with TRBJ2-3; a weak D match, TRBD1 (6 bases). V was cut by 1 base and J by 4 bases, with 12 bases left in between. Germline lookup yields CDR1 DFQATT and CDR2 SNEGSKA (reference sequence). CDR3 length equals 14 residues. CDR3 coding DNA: TGCAGTGCTAGAGGTGGGGGCGAGGCAGATACGCAGTATTTT. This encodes CSARGGGEADTQYF.

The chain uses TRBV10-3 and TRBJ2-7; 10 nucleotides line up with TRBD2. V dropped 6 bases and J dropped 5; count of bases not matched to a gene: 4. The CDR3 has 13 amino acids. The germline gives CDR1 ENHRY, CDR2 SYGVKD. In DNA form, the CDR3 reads TGTGCCATCAGCCCTAGCGGGAGAAACGAGCAGTACTTC. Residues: CAISPSGRNEQYF.